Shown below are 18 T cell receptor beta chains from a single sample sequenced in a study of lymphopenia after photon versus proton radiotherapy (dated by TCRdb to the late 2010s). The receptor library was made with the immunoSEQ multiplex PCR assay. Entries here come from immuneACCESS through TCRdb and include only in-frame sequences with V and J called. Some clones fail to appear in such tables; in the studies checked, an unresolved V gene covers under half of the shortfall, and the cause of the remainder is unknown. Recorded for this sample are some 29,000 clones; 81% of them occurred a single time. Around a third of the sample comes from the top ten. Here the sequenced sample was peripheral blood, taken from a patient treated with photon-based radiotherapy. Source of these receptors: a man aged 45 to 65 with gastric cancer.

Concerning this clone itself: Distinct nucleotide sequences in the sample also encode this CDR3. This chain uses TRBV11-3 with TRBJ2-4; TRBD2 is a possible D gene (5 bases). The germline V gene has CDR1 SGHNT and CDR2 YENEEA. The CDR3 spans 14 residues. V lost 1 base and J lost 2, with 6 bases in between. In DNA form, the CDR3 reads TGTGCCAGCAGCTTAGGAGGGTCCAAAAACATTCAGTACTTC. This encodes CASSLGGSKNIQYF.

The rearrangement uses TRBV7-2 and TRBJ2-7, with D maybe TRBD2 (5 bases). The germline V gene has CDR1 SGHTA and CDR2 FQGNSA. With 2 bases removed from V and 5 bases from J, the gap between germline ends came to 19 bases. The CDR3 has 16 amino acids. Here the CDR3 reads CASSLTTLNLRDEQYF. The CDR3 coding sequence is TGTGCCAGCAGCTTAACAACCCTGAACTTGAGGGACGAGCAGTACTTC.

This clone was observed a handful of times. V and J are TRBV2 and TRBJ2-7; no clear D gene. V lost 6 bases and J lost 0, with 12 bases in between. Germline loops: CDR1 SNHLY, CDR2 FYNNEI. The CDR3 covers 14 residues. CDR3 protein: CASRLEGNSYEQYV. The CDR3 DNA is TGTGCCAGCAGGTTGGAAGGAAACTCCTACGAGCAGTACGTC.

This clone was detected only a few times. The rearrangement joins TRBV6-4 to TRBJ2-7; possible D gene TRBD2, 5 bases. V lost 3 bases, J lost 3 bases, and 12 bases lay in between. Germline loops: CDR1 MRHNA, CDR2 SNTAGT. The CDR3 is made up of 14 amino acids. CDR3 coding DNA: TGTGCCAGCAGTGAGTCGCGGGTGGTCTACGAGCAGTACTTC. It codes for CASSESRVVYEQYF.

The CDR3 loop reads CAISASTGELFF. CDR3 bases: TGTGCCATCAGTGCATCGACGGGGGAGCTGTTTTTT. The chain links TRBV10-3 to TRBJ2-2; the D is unclear. Germline CDR1 and CDR2: ENHRY and SYGVKD. Trimming removed 4 bases from V and 8 bases from J, with 8 bases in between. The CDR3 totals 12 residues.

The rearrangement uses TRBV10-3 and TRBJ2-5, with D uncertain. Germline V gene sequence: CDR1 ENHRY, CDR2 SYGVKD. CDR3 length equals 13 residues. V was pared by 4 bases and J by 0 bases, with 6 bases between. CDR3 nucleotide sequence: TGTGCCATCAGTGCTTACAACCAAGAGACCCAGTACTTC. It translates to CAISAYNQETQYF.

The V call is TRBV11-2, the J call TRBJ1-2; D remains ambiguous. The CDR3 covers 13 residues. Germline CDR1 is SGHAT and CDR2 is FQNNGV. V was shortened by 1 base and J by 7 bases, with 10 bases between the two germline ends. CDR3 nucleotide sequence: TGTGCCAGCAGCTTAGCGGGTGGGGTTGGCTACACCTTC. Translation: CASSLAGGVGYTF.

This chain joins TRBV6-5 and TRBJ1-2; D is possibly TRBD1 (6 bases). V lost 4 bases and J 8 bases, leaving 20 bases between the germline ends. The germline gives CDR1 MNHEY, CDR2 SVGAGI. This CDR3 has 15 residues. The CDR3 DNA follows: TGTGCCAGCAGTTTCGTCCGTTGGGGGGGGCACGGCTACACCTTC. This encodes CASSFVRWGGHGYTF.

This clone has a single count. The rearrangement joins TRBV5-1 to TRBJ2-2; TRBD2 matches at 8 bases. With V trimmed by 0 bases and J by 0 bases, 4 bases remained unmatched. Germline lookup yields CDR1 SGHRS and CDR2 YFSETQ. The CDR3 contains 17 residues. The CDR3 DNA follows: TGCGCCAGCAGCTTGGCCCCGGGACTAGCGAACACCGGGGAGCTGTTTTTT. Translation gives CASSLAPGLANTGELFF.

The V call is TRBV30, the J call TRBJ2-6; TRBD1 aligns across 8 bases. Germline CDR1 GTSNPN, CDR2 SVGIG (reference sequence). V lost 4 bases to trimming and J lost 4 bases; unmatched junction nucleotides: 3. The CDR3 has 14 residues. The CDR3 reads CAWNRGEGANVLTF. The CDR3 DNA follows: TGTGCCTGGAACAGGGGGGAAGGGGCCAACGTCCTGACTTTC.

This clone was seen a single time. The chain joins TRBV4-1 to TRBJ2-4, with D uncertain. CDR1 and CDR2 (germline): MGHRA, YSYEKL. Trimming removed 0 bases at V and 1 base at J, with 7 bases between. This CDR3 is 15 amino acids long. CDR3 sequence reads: CASSQDLRAKNIQYF. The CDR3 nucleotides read TGCGCCAGCAGCCAAGATTTGAGGGCCAAAAACATTCAGTACTTC.

This CDR3 reads CASSRRDRGATGELFF. The CDR3 region has the DNA TGTGCCAGCAGCCGCCGGGACAGGGGCGCCACCGGGGAGCTGTTTTTT. The chain couples TRBV7-9 to TRBJ2-2, with TRBD1 identical over 10 bases. The V gene end was trimmed by 5 bases and the J gene end by 4 bases; junction bases not matched to a gene: 7. This CDR3 has 16 amino acids. Germline CDR1 is SEHNR and CDR2 is FQNEAQ (reference sequence).

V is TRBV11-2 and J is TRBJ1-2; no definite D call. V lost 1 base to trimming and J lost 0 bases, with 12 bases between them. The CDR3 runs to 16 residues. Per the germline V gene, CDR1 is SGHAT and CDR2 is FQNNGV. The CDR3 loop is CASSLASSGANYGYTF. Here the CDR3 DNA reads TGTGCCAGCAGCTTAGCCTCATCAGGAGCTAACTATGGCTACACCTTC.

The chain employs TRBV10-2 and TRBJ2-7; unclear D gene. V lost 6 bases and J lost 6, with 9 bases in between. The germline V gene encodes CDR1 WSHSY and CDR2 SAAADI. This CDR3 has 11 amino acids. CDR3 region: CASRLVGEQYF. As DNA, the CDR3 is TGCGCCAGCAGGTTGGTCGGCGAGCAGTACTTC.

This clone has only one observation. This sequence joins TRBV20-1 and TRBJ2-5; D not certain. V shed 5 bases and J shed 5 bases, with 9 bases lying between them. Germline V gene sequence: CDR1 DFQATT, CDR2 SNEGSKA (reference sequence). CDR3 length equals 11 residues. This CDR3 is CSALDGETQYF. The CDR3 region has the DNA TGCAGTGCTCTAGATGGGGAGACCCAGTACTTC.

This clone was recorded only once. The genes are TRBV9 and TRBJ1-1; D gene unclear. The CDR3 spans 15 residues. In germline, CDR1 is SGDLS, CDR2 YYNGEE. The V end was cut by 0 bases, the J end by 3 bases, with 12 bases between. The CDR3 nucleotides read TGTGCCAGCAGCGTAGCTTTCATGCCCGACACTGAAGCTTTCTTT. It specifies CASSVAFMPDTEAFF.

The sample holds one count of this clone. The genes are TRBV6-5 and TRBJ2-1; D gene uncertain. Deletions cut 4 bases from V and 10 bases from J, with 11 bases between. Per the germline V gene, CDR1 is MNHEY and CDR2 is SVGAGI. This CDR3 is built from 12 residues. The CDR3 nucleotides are TGTGCCAGCAGTTCCTACTTGGGGGAGCAGTTCTTC. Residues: CASSSYLGEQFF.

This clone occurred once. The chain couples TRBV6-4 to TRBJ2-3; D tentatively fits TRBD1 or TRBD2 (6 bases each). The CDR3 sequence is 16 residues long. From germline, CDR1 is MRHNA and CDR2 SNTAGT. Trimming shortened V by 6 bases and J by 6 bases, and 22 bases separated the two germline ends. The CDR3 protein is CASSASTGRLLDTQYF. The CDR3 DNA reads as TGTGCCAGCAGCGCCTCAACAGGGAGGCTCCTGGATACGCAGTATTTT.